Below are 20 T cell receptor beta chains sequenced from a single sample in a study of cytomegalovirus exposure and HLA in healthy donors. This PCR relied on a set of 60 Vbeta primers and 13 Jbeta primers. Repertoires were generated with immunoSEQ multiplex PCR, while TCRdb's copy carries only in-frame clones and drops some. Of about 110,000 clones listed, over 70% are singletons. Input material: PBMCs. The receptors come from a female donor in good health and CMV-seronegative.

About this clone: A junction end diverges from the germline sequence, so it may reflect a read error. V is TRBV7-7 and J is TRBJ2-7, with D tentatively TRBD1 (6 bases). This CDR3 has 15 residues. Germline V lookup: CDR1 SSHAT, CDR2 FNYEAQ (reference sequence). Here the CDR3 DNA reads TGTGCTAGCAGCTTAGCCGGGACACCTTCCTACGAGCAGTACTTC. It codes for CASSLAGTPSYEQYF.

This chain joins TRBV6-4 and TRBJ2-1; TRBD2 aligns across 10 bases. From germline, CDR1 is MRHNA and CDR2 SNTAGT. The CDR3 loop spans 15 amino acids. V was clipped by 2 bases and J by 7 bases; unmatched bases: 5. CDR3 in DNA: TGTGCCAGCAGTGACGAAGCGGGAGGGTATAATGAGCAGTTCTTC. As protein: CASSDEAGGYNEQFF.

The chain uses TRBV7-7 and TRBJ2-1; D gene ambiguous. V lost 1 base and J 5 bases, leaving 6 bases between the germline ends. The CDR3 extends over 13 amino acids. CDR1 is SSHAT and CDR2 is FNYEAQ in the germline V gene (reference sequence). CDR3 amino acids: CASSLDENNEQFF. The CDR3 bases are TGTGCCAGCAGCTTAGACGAGAACAATGAGCAGTTCTTC.

The gene calls are TRBV4-3 and TRBJ2-1; 13 bases line up with TRBD2. V was clipped by 5 bases and J by 1 base; unmatched bases: 17. There are 21 residues in the CDR3. Germline-derived CDR1 and CDR2 are LGHNA and YSLEER. The CDR3 coding sequence is TGCGCCAGCAGCGTGGGAACTGGACTAGCGGGGGTGGGGGCGTCCTACAATGAGCAGTTCTTC. It codes for CASSVGTGLAGVGASYNEQFF.

In DNA form, the CDR3 reads TGTGCCAGCAGCTTGGCCCCAGGGAATGAGCAGTTCTTC. Translating it yields CASSLAPGNEQFF. This rearrangement joins TRBV5-6 to TRBJ2-1; D may be TRBD1 (5 bases). Germline CDR1 is SGHDT and CDR2 is YYEEEE. The CDR3 has 13 residues. V was cut by 0 bases and J by 7 bases, with 8 bases left in between.

The chain joins TRBV29-1 to TRBJ2-3; D is unclear. The CDR3 is 12 residues long. V gave up 7 bases and J gave up 4 bases, with 12 bases separating them. Germline V lookup: CDR1 SQVTM, CDR2 ANQGSEA. The CDR3 DNA reads TGCAGCGCCCGACACGACCCAGATACGCAGTATTTT. It codes for CSARHDPDTQYF.

The J gene is TRBJ2-5, the V gene TRBV6-6; tentatively, D is TRBD2 (6 bases). Germline CDR1 MNHNY, CDR2 SVGAGI (reference sequence). This CDR3 is 13 amino acids long. Trimming stripped 6 bases from V and 2 bases from J, with 10 bases between. This chain's CDR3 is CASRRGTQETQYF. The CDR3 DNA is TGTGCCAGCAGACGAGGGACTCAAGAGACCCAGTACTTC.

The chain employs TRBV7-2 and TRBJ2-2, with TRBD2 matching 7 bases. V lost 1 base and J lost 0; bases outside the gene matches: 5. CDR1 is SGHTA and CDR2 is FQGNSA in the germline V gene. The CDR3 is 17 residues long. The CDR3 sequence: CASSLDPAGTNTGELFF. In nucleotides, the CDR3 is TGTGCCAGCAGCTTAGATCCAGCGGGGACGAACACCGGGGAGCTGTTTTTT.

The V and J genes are TRBV5-5 and TRBJ1-5; D perhaps matches TRBD1 (5 bases). The CDR3 consists of 15 residues. Germline V lookup: CDR1 SGHKS, CDR2 YYEKEE (reference sequence). Trimming left V 1 base short and J 0 bases short, with 8 bases between. CDR3 in amino acids: CASSLLGDSNQPQHF. CDR3 DNA sequence: TGTGCCAGCAGCTTGTTAGGGGATAGCAATCAGCCCCAGCATTTT.

The gene calls are TRBV7-9 and TRBJ2-7; tentatively, D is TRBD2 (6 bases). There are 13 residues in the CDR3. The V gene lost 3 bases and the J gene lost 2 bases, with 8 bases spanning the gap. Germline CDR1 and CDR2: SEHNR and FQNEAQ (reference sequence). The CDR3 DNA follows: TGTGCCAGCAGCTTGGGGGGAACCTACGAGCAGTACTTC. Its translation: CASSLGGTYEQYF.

This chain connects TRBV6-1 to TRBJ2-5, with TRBD1 identical over 9 bases. The CDR3 runs to 14 residues. CDR1 MNHNS and CDR2 SASEGT come from the germline V gene. With 4 bases clipped from V and 5 bases from J, the junction kept 5 bases outside the gene matches. This chain's CDR3 is CASSVDRGRETQYF. The CDR3 bases are TGTGCCAGCAGTGTTGACAGGGGGAGGGAGACCCAGTACTTC.

In this sample, this clone turned up a few times. The genes are TRBV19 and TRBJ1-4; D not resolved. The V end lost 1 base, the J end lost 1 base, and 7 bases lay between the germline ends. Germline V gives CDR1 LNHDA, CDR2 SQIVND (reference sequence). The CDR3 totals 15 residues. Written as DNA, the CDR3 is TGTGCCAGTAGTATAGGTCGGGGAACTAATGAAAAACTGTTTTTT. Encoded protein: CASSIGRGTNEKLFF. Variable domain in full (rest from reference TRBV19 and TRBJ1-4): DGGITQSPKYLFRKEGQNVTLSCEQNLNHDAMYWYRQDPGQGLRLIYYSQIVNDFQKGDIAEGYSVSREKKESFPLTVTSAQKNPTAFYLCASSIGRGTNEKLFFGSGTQLSVL.

This rearrangement joins TRBV29-1 to TRBJ2-7; D not resolved. The CDR3 contains 12 residues. Germline-derived CDR1 and CDR2 are SQVTM and ANQGSEA. Trimming pared 4 bases from V and 3 bases from J, leaving 10 bases between. CDR3 sequence reads: CSVANMIYEQYF. The CDR3 nucleotides are TGCAGCGTTGCTAATATGATCTACGAGCAGTACTTC.

This sequence joins TRBV27 and TRBJ1-3, with 10 positions matching TRBD1. CDR1 and CDR2 (germline): MNHEY, SMNVEV (reference sequence). The CDR3 is made up of 15 amino acids. Unmatched junction bases numbered 4, after V lost 6 bases and J lost 2 bases. CDR3 region: CASSAGTGAGNTIYF. In DNA form, the CDR3 reads TGTGCCAGCAGCGCTGGGACAGGGGCTGGAAACACCATATATTTT.

The chain employs TRBV9 and TRBJ2-1, with 7 bases that match TRBD2. Looked up from germline, CDR1 is SGDLS and CDR2 is YYNGEE. V trimming: 0 bases; J trimming: 8 bases; junction bases outside the gene matches: 11. The CDR3 spans 16 residues. The CDR3 region is CASSVGVGGPLHEQFF. The DNA for the CDR3 is TGTGCCAGCAGCGTAGGGGTGGGAGGGCCTTTACATGAGCAGTTCTTC.

This clone was found once. The CDR3 DNA reads TGTGCCAGTAGAGCCCAGGGGACAGAGAACACTGAAGCTTTCTTT. Its translation: CASRAQGTENTEAFF. The genes are TRBV19 and TRBJ1-1; 7 bases line up with TRBD1. The germline V gene encodes CDR1 LNHDA and CDR2 SQIVND (reference sequence). The CDR3 runs 15 residues. The V segment lost 6 bases and the J segment 1 base; nucleotides outside the gene matches: 8. Filled out from reference TRBV19 and TRBJ1-1, the complete variable domain reads DGGITQSPKYLFRKEGQNVTLSCEQNLNHDAMYWYRQDPGQGLRLIYYSQIVNDFQKGDIAEGYSVSREKKESFPLTVTSAQKNPTAFYLCASRAQGTENTEAFFGQGTRLTVV.

This clone was counted only a few times. This chain uses TRBV6-5 with TRBJ1-1; no clear D gene. Per germline, CDR1 MNHEY and CDR2 SVGAGI. V was cut by 2 bases and J by 4 bases, with 11 bases left in between. The CDR3 consists of 14 residues. For the CDR3, the DNA is TGTGCCAGCAGTTACCCGGGGTCGGGCACTGAAGCTTTCTTT. Translated, it gives CASSYPGSGTEAFF.

V gene TRBV27 combines with J gene TRBJ2-6; 10 bases align to TRBD1. Germline V gene lookup returns CDR1 MNHEY and CDR2 SMNVEV (reference sequence). The CDR3 covers 19 residues. The J segment lost 0 bases and the V segment lost 8 bases, leaving 13 bases of the junction unmatched. The CDR3 here is CASRYKGTGENSGANVLTF. CDR3 nucleotides: TGTGCCAGCCGCTATAAAGGGACAGGGGAAAACTCTGGGGCCAACGTCCTGACTTTC.

The V gene is TRBV7-9, the J gene TRBJ2-7; TRBD1 matches at 10 bases. The CDR3 totals 12 residues. From germline, CDR1 is SEHNR and CDR2 FQNEAQ (reference sequence). With V trimmed by 10 bases and J by 2 bases, 2 bases remained unmatched. The CDR3 DNA sequence: TGTGCCACTGACAGGGGGCCCTACGAGCAGTACTTC. Protein product: CATDRGPYEQYF. The variable domain in full, completed from reference TRBV7-9 and TRBJ2-7, reads DTGVSQNPRHKITKRGQNVTFRCDPISEHNRLYWYRQTLGQGPEFLTYFQNEAQLEKSRLLSDRFSAERPKGSFSTLEIQRTEQGDSAMYLCATDRGPYEQYFGPGTRLTVT.

This chain uses TRBV11-1 with TRBJ2-7, with 11 bases lining up with TRBD2. V gave up 3 bases and J gave up 6 bases; unmatched junction bases: 7. The germline CDR1 and CDR2 sequences are SGHAT and FQDESV (reference sequence). The CDR3 contains 15 residues. CDR3 in amino acids: CASSFSTSGSGEQYF. CDR3 nucleotide sequence: TGTGCCAGCAGCTTTAGCACTAGCGGGAGTGGCGAGCAGTACTTC.